This entry describes one T cell receptor (beta chain). This record comes from a study of shared clonotypes between healthy human individuals. Healthy adults negative for HIV, lacking recent acute infections or vaccinations, served as donors. Among the donors, all were Caucasian adults who lived in Nashville, Tennessee. Deep was the level used in running the assay. The protocol was immunoSEQ multiplex PCR, while the TCRdb copy is restricted to in-frame clones and leaves out a portion. The sample has hundreds of thousands of clones, around 79% seen once. Germline V gene sequence: CDR1 MGHRA, CDR2 YSYEKL. The V gene lost 3 bases and the J gene lost 3 bases, with 16 bases spanning the gap. This CDR3 spans 16 amino acids.

The TCR comes from a woman aged 40 to 49 in good health. Some clones in this sample may be carry-over from other donors' samples. This chain links TRBV4-1 with TRBJ2-3, with D unclear. Sequencing used PBMCs. In nucleotides, the CDR3 is TGCGCCAGCAGCCACGGCCAAGGTACCGGGACAGATACGCAGTATTTT. Its translation is CASSHGQGTGTDTQYF.